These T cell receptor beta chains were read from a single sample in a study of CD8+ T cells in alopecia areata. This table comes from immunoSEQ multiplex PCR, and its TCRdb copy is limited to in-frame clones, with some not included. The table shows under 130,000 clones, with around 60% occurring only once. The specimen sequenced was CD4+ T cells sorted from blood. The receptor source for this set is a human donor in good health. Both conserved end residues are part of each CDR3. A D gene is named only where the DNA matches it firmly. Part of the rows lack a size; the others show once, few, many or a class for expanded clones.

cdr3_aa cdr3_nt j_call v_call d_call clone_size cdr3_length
CAISERGLGEQFF TGTGCCATCAGTGAGCGGGGACTGGGTGAGCAGTTCTTC TRBJ2-1 TRBV10-3 - - 13
CSVVVGLGTDTQYF TGCAGCGTTGTGGTTGGACTTGGCACAGATACGCAGTATTTT TRBJ2-3 TRBV29-1 - - 14
CASGVSYNEQFF TGTGCCAGCGGGGTTAGCTACAATGAGCAGTTCTTC TRBJ2-1 TRBV6-6 - - 12
CASSRLGQGANTEAFF TGTGCCAGCAGCCGTTTGGGACAGGGGGCAAACACTGAAGCTTTCTTT TRBJ1-1 TRBV5-6 TRBD1 - 16
CASNRGTYNEQFF TGTGCCAGCAACAGGGGGACATACAATGAGCAGTTCTTC TRBJ2-1 TRBV6-1 TRBD1 few 13
CAIQDRDSAQPLHF TGTGCCATCCAGGACCGGGACAGTGCCCAGCCCCTCCACTTT TRBJ1-6 TRBV28 TRBD1 - 14
CASSGPGTGVWGANVLTF TGTGCCAGCAGTGGCCCCGGGACAGGGGTTTGGGGGGCCAACGTCCTGACTTTC TRBJ2-6 TRBV25-1 TRBD1 - 18
CASSLMGQGLDQPQHF TGTGCCAGCAGCTTAATGGGACAGGGCCTTGATCAGCCCCAGCATTTT TRBJ1-5 TRBV7-9 TRBD1 - 16
CSARPNTEAFF TGCAGTGCTAGGCCGAACACTGAAGCTTTCTTT TRBJ1-1 TRBV20-1 - - 11
CATSQEYGYTF TGTGCCACCTCGCAAGAATATGGCTACACCTTC TRBJ1-2 TRBV10-3 - - 11
CAISESNIAHTDTQYF TGTGCCATCAGTGAGTCGAATATCGCCCACACAGATACGCAGTATTTT TRBJ2-3 TRBV10-3 - few 16
CASSLGFGTNYGYTF TGTGCCAGCAGCTTAGGATTCGGAACTAACTATGGCTACACCTTC TRBJ1-2 TRBV11-2 - - 15
CASSQDRGTQYF TGTGCCAGCAGTCAAGATAGGGGTACGCAGTATTTT TRBJ2-3 TRBV11-2 - few 12
CASSRPGQGNTEAFF TGTGCCAGCAGCCGGCCGGGACAGGGGAACACTGAAGCTTTCTTT TRBJ1-1 TRBV6-6 TRBD1 many 15
CASSLGVGNRGPYEQYF TGTGCCAGCAGCTTAGGGGTCGGGAACAGGGGACCCTACGAGCAGTACTTC TRBJ2-7 TRBV7-2 TRBD1 - 17
CASSIMAGDQETQYF TGTGCCAGTAGTATTATGGCGGGGGACCAAGAGACCCAGTACTTC TRBJ2-5 TRBV19 TRBD2 many 15
CASSFAGLSVSGANVLTF TGTGCCAGCAGCTTCGCGGGACTTTCAGTCTCTGGGGCCAACGTCCTGACTTTC TRBJ2-6 TRBV5-6 - - 18
CAWAAGDTQYF TGTGCCTGGGCAGCGGGAGATACGCAGTATTTT TRBJ2-3 TRBV30 - - 11